One and the same sample provided the 18 T cell receptor beta chains below, sequenced in a study of response to subunit inactivated influenza vaccine. TCRdb re-called the RT-PCR reads with MiXCR, one entry per CDR3 protein. Of 800,000 to 1,000,000 distinct CDR3 sequences in the sample, 21% were seen once. Sequencing used PBMCs from blood, obtained around 5 days after vaccination. These receptors were collected from a man aged 50 or older who received an inactivated influenza vaccine.

This chain connects TRBV6-1 to TRBJ2-2, with 8 bases lining up with TRBD2. The CDR3 contains 15 residues. V lost 6 bases to trimming and J lost 4 bases; unmatched junction nucleotides: 7. CDR1 is MNHNS, CDR2 SASEGT, per germline. CDR3 loop: CASSSSGSFTGELFF. CDR3 coding DNA: TGTGCCAGCAGCTCTAGCGGGTCGTTCACCGGGGAGCTGTTTTTT.

This chain joins TRBV7-3 and TRBJ2-3; the match to TRBD2 covers 7 bases. Per germline, CDR1 SGHTA and CDR2 FQGTGA. V was pared by 4 bases and J by 3 bases, with 10 bases of the junction left unmatched. This CDR3 spans 16 amino acids. The CDR3 DNA reads TGTGCCAGCAGCTCCTACGGGCGGGAGAGGACAGATACGCAGTATTTT. Translated: CASSSYGRERTDTQYF.

The table lists this clonotype with many counts. V is TRBV12-3 or TRBV12-4 and J is TRBJ2-5, with D hard to call. V was cut by 3 bases and J by 5 bases, with 10 bases left in between. CDR3 length: 13 amino acids. The CDR3 is CASSLRRRETQYF. In DNA, the CDR3 is TGTGCCAGCAGTTTGAGGCGTAGGGAGACCCAGTACTTC.

This clonotype was recorded a few times. The V gene is TRBV20-1, the J gene TRBJ2-7; TRBD1 aligns across 7 bases. Germline V gene sequence: CDR1 DFQATT, CDR2 SNEGSKA (reference sequence). The CDR3 consists of 13 residues. J lost 4 bases, V lost 4 bases, and 7 bases had no gene match. The CDR3 coding sequence is TGCAGTGCTACACCCGGGACAGCGTACGAGCAGTACTTC. Translating gives CSATPGTAYEQYF.

The genes are TRBV19 and TRBJ2-7; TRBD2 aligns across 12 bases. The germline CDR1 and CDR2 sequences are LNHDA and SQIVND (reference sequence). V lost 6 bases, J lost 1 base, and 7 bases stayed unmatched. The length of the CDR3 is 16 residues. CDR3 nucleotide sequence: TGTGCCAGTAGCCCTCTCGGACTAGCGGGGTCCTACGAGCAGTACTTC. Translation: CASSPLGLAGSYEQYF.

This sequence joins TRBV30 and TRBJ1-2; D not certain. Trimming pared 2 bases from V and 6 bases from J, leaving 7 bases between. Germline loops: CDR1 GTSNPN, CDR2 SVGIG (reference sequence). The CDR3 contains 11 residues. Here the CDR3 reads CAWSHRNGYTF. In DNA form, the CDR3 reads TGTGCCTGGAGTCATAGGAATGGCTACACCTTC.

A remark on this clonotype: A much bigger clone sits one base away, suggesting this may be a read error. The chain uses TRBV5-8 and TRBJ2-1; 8 nucleotides match TRBD1. CDR1 and CDR2 from the germline V gene are SGHTS and YDEGEE. The CDR3 loop spans 14 amino acids. Written as DNA, the CDR3 is TGTGCCTGCAGCCTGAGGGACAGGTATGATGAGCAGTTCTTC. The encoded protein is CACSLRDRYDEQFF.

The genes are TRBV6-1 and TRBJ2-2; D is unresolved. The CDR3 contains 15 residues. Germline CDR1 MNHNS, CDR2 SASEGT. Trimming took off 6 bases at V and 6 bases at J, with 17 bases between the two ends. CDR3 amino acids: CASSPFPTGPGELFF. The CDR3 DNA sequence: TGTGCCAGCAGCCCCTTTCCGACCGGACCCGGGGAGCTGTTTTTT.

Points on this clonotype: This may arise from a read error, as a much more abundant clone is one base away. This sequence joins TRBV11-2 and TRBJ1-2; a possible D gene is TRBD1 (5 bases). Germline assignment: CDR1 SGHAT and CDR2 FQNNGV. The CDR3 consists of 14 residues. The CDR3 region is CACSLDGTAYGYTF. The CDR3 DNA reads TGTGCCTGCAGCTTAGACGGGACGGCCTATGGCTACACCTTC.

CDR3 amino acids: CASSQRGPSGTRTDTQYF. The CDR3 nucleotides are TGTGCCAGCAGCCAACGAGGGCCTAGCGGGACTCGAACAGATACGCAGTATTTT. This chain uses TRBV4-2 with TRBJ2-3; 9 nucleotides align to TRBD2. Trimming cost V 2 bases and J 3 bases; bases outside gene matches: 12. CDR3 size: 18 residues. CDR1 is LGHNA and CDR2 is YNFKEQ in the germline V gene.

CDR3 nucleotide sequence: TGCAGTGCCAGACAGGGCGGATTCTACGAGCAGTACTTC. Protein: CSARQGGFYEQYF. The chain employs TRBV20-1 and TRBJ2-7; 7 bases match TRBD1. This CDR3 region has 13 residues. Germline loops: CDR1 DFQATT, CDR2 SNEGSKA (reference sequence). The V gene end was trimmed by 6 bases and the J gene end by 3 bases; junction bases not matched to a gene: 8.

The J gene is TRBJ1-1, the V gene TRBV5-1; D is perhaps TRBD1 (5 bases). Deletions cut 0 bases from V and 11 bases from J, with 11 bases between. Germline V CDR1 and CDR2: SGHRS, YFSETQ. The CDR3 is made up of 12 amino acids. For the CDR3, the DNA is TGCGCCAGCAGCTTGGATGGGGGATGGGCTTTCTTT. This codes for CASSLDGGWAFF.

This clonotype came up a few times. The chain has TRBV29-1 and TRBJ2-3; D gene ambiguous. The germline gives CDR1 SQVTM, CDR2 ANQGSEA. Trimming shortened V by 3 bases and J by 2 bases, and 9 bases separated the two germline ends. The CDR3 runs 13 residues. The CDR3 loop is CSVDEQSTDTQYF. CDR3 in DNA: TGCAGCGTTGACGAACAATCCACAGATACGCAGTATTTT.

The sample holds many counts of this clonotype. This chain links TRBV29-1 with TRBJ2-7; 10 nucleotides align to TRBD1. The CDR3 is 16 residues long. V lost 5 bases to trimming and J lost 3 bases; unmatched junction nucleotides: 13. Per germline, CDR1 SQVTM and CDR2 ANQGSEA. CDR3 amino acids: CSVCLRIDRGLYEQYF. CDR3 nucleotides: TGCAGCGTTTGCCTCAGGATTGACAGGGGGCTCTACGAGCAGTACTTC.

The J gene is TRBJ1-5, the V gene TRBV6-1; 7 bases are a match to TRBD1. The CDR3 totals 15 residues. V lost 4 bases, J lost 0 bases, and 3 bases stayed unmatched. The germline CDR1 and CDR2 sequences are MNHNS and SASEGT. DNA of the CDR3: TGTGCCAGCAGTGGGGGACAGAATAGCAATCAGCCCCAGCATTTT. Translated: CASSGGQNSNQPQHF.

This clonotype was recorded a few times. CDR3 nucleotides: TGTGCCAGCAGCGGACTAGCGGGAGGGAACACCGGGGAGCTGTTTTTT. It codes for CASSGLAGGNTGELFF. The chain joins TRBV25-1 to TRBJ2-2; 14 nucleotides match TRBD2. Germline loops: CDR1 MGHDK, CDR2 SYGVNS. The CDR3 runs to 16 residues. Trimming removed 6 bases from V and 1 base from J; junction bases left unmatched: 1.

The V call is TRBV7-8, the J call TRBJ2-1; 13 nucleotides match TRBD2. This CDR3 region has 17 residues. V shed 4 bases, J shed 9 bases, and the junction held 12 bases outside the gene matches. Germline V gene sequence: CDR1 SGHVS, CDR2 FQNEAQ. The CDR3 DNA follows: TGTGCCAGCAGCTCAAAAGGGGGGACTAGCGGGATGAGTGAGCAGTTCTTC. Its protein product is CASSSKGGTSGMSEQFF. The complete variable domain, with remaining parts taken from reference TRBV7-8 and TRBJ2-1, reads GAGVSQSPRYKVAKRGQDVALRCDPISGHVSLFWYQQALGQGPEFLTYFQNEAQLDKSGLPSDRFFAERPEGSVSTLKIQRTQQEDSAVYLCASSSKGGTSGMSEQFFGPGTRLTVL.

This clonotype was seen at least ten times. V and J are TRBV28 and TRBJ2-3; TRBD1 matches 9 bases. From germline, CDR1 is MDHEN and CDR2 SYDVKM. J was trimmed by 2 bases and V by 4 bases; bases with no gene match: 7. There are 16 residues in the CDR3. CDR3 in amino acids: CASSSLDRGVTDTQYF. The DNA of the CDR3 is TGTGCCAGCAGTTCACTCGACAGGGGGGTCACAGATACGCAGTATTTT.